This TCR beta chain was captured in a study of blood T cell repertoires in COVID-19. Looking at the study overall: Material from acute and convalescent COVID-19 was sourced from the United States, Italy and Spain. T cells, B-cell-depleted T cells, or PBMCs supplied cDNA or gDNA.

Original handling: Amplification of reference gene primers was used by the study to estimate nucleated cell counts. The assay was immunoSEQ multiplex PCR, and TCRdb's table has in-frame clones only and misses some. That table is the source of V, J and clone size, and D and trimming were worked out from the DNA. The data show some 180,000 clones, more than 80% seen once. Sequenced material: peripheral blood. The clonotype was recovered from a human donor in a cohort sampled during active COVID-19.

DNA of the CDR3: TGTGCCAGCAGTCCCTCTAGCGGGGGGCTCTACGAGCAGTACTTC. This gives the protein CASSPSSGGLYEQYF. This chain connects TRBV6-5 to TRBJ2-7; 11 positions match TRBD2. The length of the CDR3 is 15 residues. Germline assignment: CDR1 MNHEY and CDR2 SVGAGI. V lost 5 bases and J lost 3; bases outside the gene matches: 6.